Below, 9 T cell receptor beta chains from the same sample are listed, as sequenced in a study of response to subunit inactivated influenza vaccine. Using its own MiXCR run on the RT-PCR reads, TCRdb lists one record per CDR3 protein. Seen here are 450,000 to 600,000 distinct CDR3 sequences, about 7.6% observed once, and the top ten hold 10% to 15%. The source material was PBMCs from blood, sampled approximately 25 months after vaccination. The source of these receptors is a man aged 50-75 years who received an inactivated influenza vaccine.

This clonotype was detected once. The chain links TRBV5-1 to TRBJ2-6; D is ambiguous. From germline, CDR1 is SGHRS and CDR2 YFSETQ. CDR3 length equals 20 residues. V was pared by 4 bases and J by 4 bases, with 27 bases between. CDR3 loop: CASSPSPGRFVTSGANVLTF. CDR3 bases: TGCGCCAGCAGCCCTTCTCCAGGAAGGTTTGTAACGTCCGGGGCCAACGTCCTGACTTTC.

The chain has TRBV12-3 or TRBV12-4 and TRBJ1-4; 7 nucleotides line up with TRBD1. The V and J ends lost 2 bases and 5 bases, in that order; junction bases with no gene match: 5. The CDR3 loop spans 15 amino acids. Here the CDR3 DNA reads TGTGCCAGCAGTTTAAGTACAGGGGTAAATGAAAAACTGTTTTTT. This encodes CASSLSTGVNEKLFF.

The V gene is TRBV7-2, the J gene TRBJ2-5; D unresolved. CDR3 length equals 13 residues. Between the trimmed V and J ends, which lost 5 bases and 5 bases, there was a span of 12 bases. The V gene's germline CDR1 is SGHTA and CDR2 FQGNSA. The CDR3 reads CASSAGQHETQYF. CDR3 sequence (DNA): TGTGCCAGCAGCGCCGGTCAACACGAGACCCAGTACTTC. Complete variable domain (other parts from reference TRBV7-2 and TRBJ2-5): GAGVSQSPSNKVTEKGKDVELRCDPISGHTALYWYRQSLGQGLEFLIYFQGNSAPDKSGLPSDRFSAERTGGSVSTLTIQRTQQEDSAVYLCASSAGQHETQYFGPGTRLLVL.

This clonotype was recorded many times. This rearrangement joins TRBV4-2 to TRBJ2-3; TRBD2 matches at 11 bases. The CDR3 length is 17 residues. J lost 0 bases, V lost 3 bases, and 5 bases had no gene match. Germline CDR1 is LGHNA and CDR2 is YNFKEQ. CDR3 bases: TGTGCCAGCAGCCAGAAGACTAGCGGGGTGAGCACAGATACGCAGTATTTT. Translating it yields CASSQKTSGVSTDTQYF.

This chain connects TRBV19 to TRBJ1-5, with 7 bases matching TRBD1. Per the germline V gene, CDR1 is LNHDA and CDR2 is SQIVND (reference sequence). J lost 3 bases, V lost 6 bases, and 2 bases had no gene match. The CDR3 extends over 13 amino acids. CDR3 sequence reads: CASSTGVNQPQHF. Here the CDR3 DNA reads TGTGCCAGTAGCACAGGGGTCAATCAGCCCCAGCATTTT. Full variable domain (missing parts from reference TRBV19 and TRBJ1-5): DGGITQSPKYLFRKEGQNVTLSCEQNLNHDAMYWYRQDPGQGLRLIYYSQIVNDFQKGDIAEGYSVSREKKESFPLTVTSAQKNPTAFYLCASSTGVNQPQHFGDGTRLSIL.

Many counts were recorded for this clonotype. The chain carries TRBV12-3 or TRBV12-4 and TRBJ2-1; D gene unclear. Trimming took 2 bases from V and 4 from J, leaving 9 bases between them. This CDR3 comprises 14 residues. The CDR3 reads CASSLSLRYNEQFF. As DNA, the CDR3 is TGTGCCAGCAGTTTATCGTTGCGGTACAATGAGCAGTTCTTC.

CDR3 region: CASSNRDSNQPQHF. CDR3 nucleotides: TGTGCCAGCAGTAACAGGGATAGCAATCAGCCCCAGCATTTT. The chain is built from TRBV6-2 or TRBV6-3 and TRBJ1-5; tentative D call: TRBD1 (6 bases). The germline CDR1 and CDR2 sequences are MNHEY and SVGEGT. The CDR3 sequence is 14 residues long. Trimming stripped 5 bases from V and 0 bases from J, with 8 bases between.

This clonotype was counted between two and nine times. The rearrangement joins TRBV12-3 or TRBV12-4 to TRBJ1-5; 9 bases are a match to TRBD1. V trimming: 1 base; J trimming: 8 bases; junction bases outside the gene matches: 12. The CDR3 runs 17 residues. CDR3 residues: CASSLGPQGAERKPQHF. For the CDR3, the DNA is TGTGCCAGCAGTTTAGGCCCACAGGGGGCGGAAAGAAAGCCCCAGCATTTT.

This clonotype was recorded a few times. The chain employs TRBV5-5 and TRBJ1-1, with D possibly matching TRBD1 (5 bases). Germline CDR1 SGHKS, CDR2 YYEKEE (reference sequence). The ends were cut back, 6 bases at V and 3 bases at J, with 12 bases in the middle. This CDR3 contains 13 residues. The CDR3 region has the DNA TGTGCCAGCAAACTACAGGTTGACACTGAAGCTTTCTTT. Translating it yields CASKLQVDTEAFF.